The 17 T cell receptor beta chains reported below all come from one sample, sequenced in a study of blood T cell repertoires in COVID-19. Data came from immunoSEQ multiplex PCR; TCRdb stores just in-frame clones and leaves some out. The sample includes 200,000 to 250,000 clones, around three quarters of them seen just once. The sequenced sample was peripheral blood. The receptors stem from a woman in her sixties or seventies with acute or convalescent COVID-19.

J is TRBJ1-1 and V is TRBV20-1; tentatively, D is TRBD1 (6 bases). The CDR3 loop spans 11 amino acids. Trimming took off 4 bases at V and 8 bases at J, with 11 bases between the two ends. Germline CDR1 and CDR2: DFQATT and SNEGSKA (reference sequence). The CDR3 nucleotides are TGCAGTGCTACAACCGGGACAGAAGCTTTCTTT. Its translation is CSATTGTEAFF.

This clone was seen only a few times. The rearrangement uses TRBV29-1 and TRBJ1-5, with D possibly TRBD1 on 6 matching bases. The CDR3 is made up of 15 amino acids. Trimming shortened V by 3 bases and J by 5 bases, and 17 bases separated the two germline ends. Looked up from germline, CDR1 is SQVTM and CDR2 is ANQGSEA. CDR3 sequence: CSVEARQGHDQPQHF. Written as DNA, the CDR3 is TGCAGCGTTGAGGCGAGGCAGGGGCATGATCAGCCCCAGCATTTT.

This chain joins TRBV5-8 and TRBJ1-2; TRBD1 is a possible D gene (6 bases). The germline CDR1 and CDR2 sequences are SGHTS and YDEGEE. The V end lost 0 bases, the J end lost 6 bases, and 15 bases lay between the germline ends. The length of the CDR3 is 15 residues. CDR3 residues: CASSLEAGDIHGYTF. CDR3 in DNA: TGTGCCAGCAGCTTGGAGGCAGGGGATATCCATGGCTACACCTTC. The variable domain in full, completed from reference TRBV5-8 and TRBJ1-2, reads EAGVTQSPTHLIKTRGQQATLRCSPISGHTSVYWYQQALGLGLQFLLWYDEGEERNRGNFPPRFSGRQFPNYSSELNVNALELEDSALYLCASSLEAGDIHGYTFGSGTRLTVV.

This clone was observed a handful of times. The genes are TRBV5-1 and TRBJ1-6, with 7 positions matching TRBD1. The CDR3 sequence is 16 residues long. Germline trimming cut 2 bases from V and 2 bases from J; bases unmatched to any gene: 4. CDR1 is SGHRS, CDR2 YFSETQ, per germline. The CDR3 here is CASSLSGTAYNSPLHF. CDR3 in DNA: TGCGCCAGCAGCTTAAGTGGGACAGCCTATAATTCACCCCTCCACTTT. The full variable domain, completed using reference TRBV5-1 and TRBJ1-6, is KAGVTQTPRYLIKTRGQQVTLSCSPISGHRSVSWYQQTPGQGLQFLFEYFSETQRNKGNFPGRFSGRQFSNSRSEMNVSTLELGDSALYLCASSLSGTAYNSPLHFGNGTRLTVT.

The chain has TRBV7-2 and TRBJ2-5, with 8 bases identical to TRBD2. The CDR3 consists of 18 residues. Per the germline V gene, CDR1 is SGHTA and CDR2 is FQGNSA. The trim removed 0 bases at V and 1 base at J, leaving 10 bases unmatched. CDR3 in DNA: TGTGCCAGCAGCTTAGCCCTCAAAGCGGGGGTTTTCCAAGAGACCCAGTACTTC. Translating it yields CASSLALKAGVFQETQYF.

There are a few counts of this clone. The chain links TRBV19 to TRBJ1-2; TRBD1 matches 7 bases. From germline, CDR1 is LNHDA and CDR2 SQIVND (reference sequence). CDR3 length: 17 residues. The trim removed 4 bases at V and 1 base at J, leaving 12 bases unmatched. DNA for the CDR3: TGTGCCAGTAGTACGGGGGCGGACAGGCGCATTAACTATGGCTACACCTTC. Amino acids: CASSTGADRRINYGYTF.

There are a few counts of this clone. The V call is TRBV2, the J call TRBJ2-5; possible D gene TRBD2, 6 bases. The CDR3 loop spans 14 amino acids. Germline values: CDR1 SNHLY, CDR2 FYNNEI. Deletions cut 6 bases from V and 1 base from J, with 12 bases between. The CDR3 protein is CASSKGDSQETQYF. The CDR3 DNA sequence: TGTGCCAGCAGCAAAGGGGACTCCCAAGAGACCCAGTACTTC.

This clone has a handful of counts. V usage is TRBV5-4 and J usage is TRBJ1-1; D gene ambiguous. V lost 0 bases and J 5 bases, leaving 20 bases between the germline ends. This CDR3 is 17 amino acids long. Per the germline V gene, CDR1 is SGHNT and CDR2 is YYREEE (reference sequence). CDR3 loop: CASSLGGGEGARTEAFF. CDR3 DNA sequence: TGTGCCAGCAGCTTGGGTGGTGGGGAGGGAGCGCGGACTGAAGCTTTCTTT. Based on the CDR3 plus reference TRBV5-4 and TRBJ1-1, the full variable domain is ETGVTQSPTHLIKTRGQQVTLRCSSQSGHNTVSWYQQALGQGPQFIFQYYREEENGRGNFPPRFSGLQFPNYSSELNVNALELDDSALYLCASSLGGGEGARTEAFFGQGTRLTVV.

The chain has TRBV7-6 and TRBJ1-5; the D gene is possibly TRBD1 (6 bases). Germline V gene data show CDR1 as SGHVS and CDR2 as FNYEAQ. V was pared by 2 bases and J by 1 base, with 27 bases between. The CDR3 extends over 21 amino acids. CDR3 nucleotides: TGTGCCAGCAGCTTATGGTGGAGAGATGGGGGCTCGTATGCAAGCAATCAGCCCCAGCATTTT. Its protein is CASSLWWRDGGSYASNQPQHF.

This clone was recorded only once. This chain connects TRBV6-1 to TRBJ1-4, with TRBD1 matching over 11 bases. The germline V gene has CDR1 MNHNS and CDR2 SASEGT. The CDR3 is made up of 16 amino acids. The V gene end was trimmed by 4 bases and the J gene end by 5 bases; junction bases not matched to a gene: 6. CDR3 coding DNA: TGTGCCAGCAGTGGGACAGGGGGCGATTTAAATGAAAAACTGTTTTTT. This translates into CASSGTGGDLNEKLFF.

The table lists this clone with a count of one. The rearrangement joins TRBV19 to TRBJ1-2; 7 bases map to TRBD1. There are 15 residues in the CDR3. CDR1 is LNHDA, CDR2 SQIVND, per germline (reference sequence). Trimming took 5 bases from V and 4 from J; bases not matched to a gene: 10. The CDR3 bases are TGTGCCAGTAGTGTCACAGGGGCCCCCGGCTATGGCTACACCTTC. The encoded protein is CASSVTGAPGYGYTF.

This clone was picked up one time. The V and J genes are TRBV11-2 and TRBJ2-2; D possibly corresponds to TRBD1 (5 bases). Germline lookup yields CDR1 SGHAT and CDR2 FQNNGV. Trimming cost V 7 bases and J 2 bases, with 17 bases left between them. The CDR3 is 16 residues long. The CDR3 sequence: CASIGGAAKNTGELFF. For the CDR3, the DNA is TGTGCCAGCATTGGTGGGGCGGCTAAAAACACCGGGGAGCTGTTTTTT.

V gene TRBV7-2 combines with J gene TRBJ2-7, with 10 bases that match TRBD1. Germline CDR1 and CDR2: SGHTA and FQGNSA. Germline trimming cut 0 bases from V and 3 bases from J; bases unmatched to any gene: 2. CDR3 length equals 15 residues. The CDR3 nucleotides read TGTGCCAGCAGCTTAGCTGGGACAGGGGACTACGAGCAGTACTTC. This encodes CASSLAGTGDYEQYF.

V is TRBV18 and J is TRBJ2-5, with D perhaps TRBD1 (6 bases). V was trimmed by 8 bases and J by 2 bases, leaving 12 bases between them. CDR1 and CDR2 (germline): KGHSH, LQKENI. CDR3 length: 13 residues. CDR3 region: CASRSGTQETQYF. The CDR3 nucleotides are TGTGCCAGCCGCTCCGGGACACAAGAGACCCAGTACTTC. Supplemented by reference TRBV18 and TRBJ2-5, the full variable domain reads NAGVMQNPRHLVRRRGQEARLRCSPMKGHSHVYWYRQLPEEGLKFMVYLQKENIIDESGMPKERFSAEFPKEGPSILRIQQVVRGDSAAYFCASRSGTQETQYFGPGTRLLVL.

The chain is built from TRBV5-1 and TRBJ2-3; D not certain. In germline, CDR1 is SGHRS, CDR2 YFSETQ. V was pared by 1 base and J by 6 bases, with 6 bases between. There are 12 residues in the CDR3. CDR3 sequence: CASSLNPDTQYF. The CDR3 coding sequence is TGCGCCAGCAGCTTGAATCCGGATACGCAGTATTTT.

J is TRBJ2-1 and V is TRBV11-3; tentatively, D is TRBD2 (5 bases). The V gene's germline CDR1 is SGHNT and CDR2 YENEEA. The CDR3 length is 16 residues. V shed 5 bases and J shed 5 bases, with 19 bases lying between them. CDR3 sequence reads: CASSPEAGLRDNEQFF. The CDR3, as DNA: TGTGCCAGCAGCCCGGAGGCAGGTCTTCGAGACAATGAGCAGTTCTTC. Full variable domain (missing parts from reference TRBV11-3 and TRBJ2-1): EAGVVQSPRYKIIEKKQPVAFWCNPISGHNTLYWYLQNLGQGPELLIRYENEEAVDDSQLPKDRFSAERLKGVDSTLKIQPAELGDSAVYLCASSPEAGLRDNEQFFGPGTRLTVL.

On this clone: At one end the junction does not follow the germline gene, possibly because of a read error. In DNA form, the CDR3 reads TGTGCCAGCAGTCTGAACCCGAAGGGGAGGTTAAGCTTT. Translation gives CASSLNPKGRLSF. The chain couples TRBV12-3 or TRBV12-4 to TRBJ1-1; D is perhaps TRBD1 (5 bases). This CDR3 has 13 amino acids.